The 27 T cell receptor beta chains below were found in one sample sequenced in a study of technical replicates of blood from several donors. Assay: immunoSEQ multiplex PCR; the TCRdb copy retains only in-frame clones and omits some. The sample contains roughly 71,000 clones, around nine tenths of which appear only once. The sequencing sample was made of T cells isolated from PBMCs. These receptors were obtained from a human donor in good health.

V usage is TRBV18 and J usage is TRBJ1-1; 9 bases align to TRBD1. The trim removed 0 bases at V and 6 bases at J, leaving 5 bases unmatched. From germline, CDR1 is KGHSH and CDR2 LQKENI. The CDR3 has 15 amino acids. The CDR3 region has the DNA TGTGCCAGCTCACCACCGTATGGACAGGGGTCTGAAGCTTTCTTT. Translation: CASSPPYGQGSEAFF.

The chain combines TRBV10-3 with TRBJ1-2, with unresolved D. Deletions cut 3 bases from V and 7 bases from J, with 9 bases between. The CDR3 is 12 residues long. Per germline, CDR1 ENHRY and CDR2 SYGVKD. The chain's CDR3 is CAISDGRVGYTF. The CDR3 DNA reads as TGTGCCATCAGTGACGGGCGGGTTGGCTACACCTTC.

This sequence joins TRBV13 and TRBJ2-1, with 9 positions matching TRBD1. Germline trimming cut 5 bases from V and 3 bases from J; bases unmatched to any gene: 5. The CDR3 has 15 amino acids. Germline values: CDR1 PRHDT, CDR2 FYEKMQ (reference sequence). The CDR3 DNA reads TGTGCCAGCAGCATACCGGGACAGGGCTACAATGAGCAGTTCTTC. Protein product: CASSIPGQGYNEQFF.

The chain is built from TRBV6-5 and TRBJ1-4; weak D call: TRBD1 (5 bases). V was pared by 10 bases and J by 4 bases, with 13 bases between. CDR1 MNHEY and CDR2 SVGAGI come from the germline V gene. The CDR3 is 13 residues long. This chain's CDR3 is CATKDTLNEKLFF. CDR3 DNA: TGTGCCACTAAGGACACTCTTAATGAAAAACTGTTTTTT.

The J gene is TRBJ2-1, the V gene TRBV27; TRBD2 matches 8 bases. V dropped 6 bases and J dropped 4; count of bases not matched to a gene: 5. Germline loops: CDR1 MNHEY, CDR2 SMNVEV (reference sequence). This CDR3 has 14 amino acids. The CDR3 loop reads CASRQREIYNEQFF. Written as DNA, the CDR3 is TGTGCCAGCAGACAGCGGGAGATTTACAATGAGCAGTTCTTC.

CDR3 in DNA: TGCGCCAGCAGCCAAGTTGTTGGGAGTAGTCAGCCCCAGCATTTT. Its protein product is CASSQVVGSSQPQHF. The chain joins TRBV4-3 to TRBJ1-5; the D is unclear. Germline V gene lookup returns CDR1 LGHNA and CDR2 YSLEER. This CDR3 is built from 15 residues. Between the trimmed V and J ends, which lost 1 base and 6 bases, there was a span of 13 bases.

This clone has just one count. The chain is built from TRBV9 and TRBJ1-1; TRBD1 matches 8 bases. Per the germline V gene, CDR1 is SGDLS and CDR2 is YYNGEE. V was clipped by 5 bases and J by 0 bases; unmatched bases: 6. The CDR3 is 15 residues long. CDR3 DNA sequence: TGTGCCAGCAGTTCGAGACAGGGGATGAACACTGAAGCTTTCTTT. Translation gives CASSSRQGMNTEAFF.

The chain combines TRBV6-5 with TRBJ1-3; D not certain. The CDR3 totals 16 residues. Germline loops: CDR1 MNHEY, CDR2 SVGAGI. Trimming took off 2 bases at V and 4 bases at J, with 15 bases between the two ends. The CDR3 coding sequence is TGTGCCAGCAGTTACCAACCGCTCGCAGTCGGAAACACCATATATTTT. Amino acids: CASSYQPLAVGNTIYF.

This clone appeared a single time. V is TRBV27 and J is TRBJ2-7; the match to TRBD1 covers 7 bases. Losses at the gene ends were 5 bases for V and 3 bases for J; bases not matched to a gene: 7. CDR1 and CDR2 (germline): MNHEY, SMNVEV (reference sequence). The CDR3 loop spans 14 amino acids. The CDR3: CASSTTGPGYEQYF. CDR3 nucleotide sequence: TGTGCCAGCAGTACGACAGGGCCAGGCTACGAGCAGTACTTC.

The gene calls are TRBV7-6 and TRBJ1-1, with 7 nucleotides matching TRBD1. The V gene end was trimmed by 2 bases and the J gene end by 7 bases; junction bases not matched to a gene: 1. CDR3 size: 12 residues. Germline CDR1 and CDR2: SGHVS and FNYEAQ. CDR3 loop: CASSLRDSEAFF. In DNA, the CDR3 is TGTGCCAGCAGCTTACGGGACAGTGAAGCTTTCTTT.

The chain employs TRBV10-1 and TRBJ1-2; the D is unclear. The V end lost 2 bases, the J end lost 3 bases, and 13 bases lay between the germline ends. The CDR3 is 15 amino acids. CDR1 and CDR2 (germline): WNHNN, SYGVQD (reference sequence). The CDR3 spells CASSERYPGDYGYTF. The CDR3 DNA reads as TGCGCCAGCAGTGAGCGATATCCCGGAGACTATGGCTACACCTTC.

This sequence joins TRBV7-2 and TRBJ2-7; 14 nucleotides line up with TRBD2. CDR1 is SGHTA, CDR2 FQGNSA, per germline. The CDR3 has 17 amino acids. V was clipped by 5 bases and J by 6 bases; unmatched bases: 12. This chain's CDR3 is CASSPQMGLAGVGEQYF. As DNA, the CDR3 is TGTGCCAGCAGCCCCCAGATGGGACTAGCGGGAGTGGGCGAGCAGTACTTC.

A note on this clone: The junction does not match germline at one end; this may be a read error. CDR3 loop: CASSLAGRLENF. For the CDR3, the DNA is TGTGCCAGCAGCTTAGCGGGCAGGCTCGAGAATTTT. The chain has TRBV7-8 and TRBJ2-3; D unresolved. The CDR3 runs 12 residues. Germline V gene data show CDR1 as SGHVS and CDR2 as FQNEAQ.

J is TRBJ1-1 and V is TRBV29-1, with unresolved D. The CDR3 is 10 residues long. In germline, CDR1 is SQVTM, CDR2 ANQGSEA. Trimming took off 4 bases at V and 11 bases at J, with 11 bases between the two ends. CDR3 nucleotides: TGCAGCGTTGTTGTCTCGCGGGCTTTCTTT. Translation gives CSVVVSRAFF.

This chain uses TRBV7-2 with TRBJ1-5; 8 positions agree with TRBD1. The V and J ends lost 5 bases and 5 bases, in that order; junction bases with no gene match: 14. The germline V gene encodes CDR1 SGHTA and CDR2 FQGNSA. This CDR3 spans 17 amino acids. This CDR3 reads CASSPVGTGLLYQPQHF. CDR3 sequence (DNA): TGTGCCAGCAGCCCTGTGGGGACAGGACTCTTGTATCAGCCCCAGCATTTT.

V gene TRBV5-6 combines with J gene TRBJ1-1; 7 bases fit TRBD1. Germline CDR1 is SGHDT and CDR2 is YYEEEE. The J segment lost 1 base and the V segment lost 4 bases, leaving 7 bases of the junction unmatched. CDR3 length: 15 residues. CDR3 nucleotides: TGTGCCAGCAGCCGCTCCAGGGACAGGAACACTGAAGCTTTCTTT. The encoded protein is CASSRSRDRNTEAFF.

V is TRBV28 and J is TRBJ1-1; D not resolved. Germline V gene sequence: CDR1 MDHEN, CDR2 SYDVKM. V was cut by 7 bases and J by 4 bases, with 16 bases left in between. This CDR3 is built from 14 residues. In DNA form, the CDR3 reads TGTGCCAGCAATTTCCTCGGAGCTGCCACTGAAGCTTTCTTT. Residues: CASNFLGAATEAFF.

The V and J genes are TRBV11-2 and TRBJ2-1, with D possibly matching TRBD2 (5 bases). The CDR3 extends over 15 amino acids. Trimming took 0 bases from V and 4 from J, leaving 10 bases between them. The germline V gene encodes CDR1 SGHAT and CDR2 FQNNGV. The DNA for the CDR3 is TGTGCCAGCAGCTTAGAGGCTAGCCCTTACAATGAGCAGTTCTTC. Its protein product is CASSLEASPYNEQFF.

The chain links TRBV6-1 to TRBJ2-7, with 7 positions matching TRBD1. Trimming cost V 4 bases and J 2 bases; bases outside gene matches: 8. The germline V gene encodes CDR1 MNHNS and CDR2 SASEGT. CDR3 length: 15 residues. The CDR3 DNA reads TGTGCCAGCAGTGGCCTTGACAGGGCCCCCTACGAGCAGTACTTC. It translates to CASSGLDRAPYEQYF.

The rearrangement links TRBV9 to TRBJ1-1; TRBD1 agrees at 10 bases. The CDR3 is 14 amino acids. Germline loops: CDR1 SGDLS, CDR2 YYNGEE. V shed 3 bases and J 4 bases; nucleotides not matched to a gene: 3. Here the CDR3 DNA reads TGTGCCAGCAGCGGACAGGGGGCTCGCACTGAAGCTTTCTTT. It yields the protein CASSGQGARTEAFF.

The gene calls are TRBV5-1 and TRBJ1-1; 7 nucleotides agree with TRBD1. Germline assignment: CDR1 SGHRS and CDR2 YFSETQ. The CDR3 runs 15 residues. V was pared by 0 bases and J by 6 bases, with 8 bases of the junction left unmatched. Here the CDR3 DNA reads TGCGCCAGCAGCTTGGACAGGGGCCCCCTTCCTGAAGCTTTCTTT. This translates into CASSLDRGPLPEAFF.

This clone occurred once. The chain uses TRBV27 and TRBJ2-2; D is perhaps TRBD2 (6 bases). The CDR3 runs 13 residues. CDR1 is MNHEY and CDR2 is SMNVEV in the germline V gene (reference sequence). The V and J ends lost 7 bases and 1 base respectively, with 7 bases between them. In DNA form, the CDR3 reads TGTGCCAGCAAGACTAGGAACACCGGGGAGCTGTTTTTT. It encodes CASKTRNTGELFF.

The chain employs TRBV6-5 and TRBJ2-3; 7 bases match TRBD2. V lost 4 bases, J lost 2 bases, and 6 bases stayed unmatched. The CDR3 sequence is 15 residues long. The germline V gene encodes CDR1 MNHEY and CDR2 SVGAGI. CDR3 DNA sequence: TGTGCCAGCAGTTCTCCCGGGACTACCACAGATACGCAGTATTTT. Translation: CASSSPGTTTDTQYF.

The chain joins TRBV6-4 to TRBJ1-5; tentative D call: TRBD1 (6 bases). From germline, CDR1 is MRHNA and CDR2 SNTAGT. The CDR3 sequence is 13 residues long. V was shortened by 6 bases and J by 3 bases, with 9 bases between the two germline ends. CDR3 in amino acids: CASSGQPNQPQHF. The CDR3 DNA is TGTGCCAGCAGCGGACAGCCCAATCAGCCCCAGCATTTT.

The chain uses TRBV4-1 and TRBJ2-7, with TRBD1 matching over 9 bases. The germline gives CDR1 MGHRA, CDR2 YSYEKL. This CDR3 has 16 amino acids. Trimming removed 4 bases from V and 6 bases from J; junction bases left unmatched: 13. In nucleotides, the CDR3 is TGCGCCAGCAGCCGTCAACGGGACAGGGAACTCTCCGAGCAGTACTTC. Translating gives CASSRQRDRELSEQYF.

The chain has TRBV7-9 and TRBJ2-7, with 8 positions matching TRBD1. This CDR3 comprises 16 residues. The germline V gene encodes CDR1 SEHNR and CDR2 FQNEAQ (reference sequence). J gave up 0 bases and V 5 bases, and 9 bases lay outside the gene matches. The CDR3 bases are TGTGCCAGCAGCGCAGGGGGCGGGGCTAGCTCCTACGAGCAGTACTTC. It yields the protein CASSAGGGASSYEQYF.

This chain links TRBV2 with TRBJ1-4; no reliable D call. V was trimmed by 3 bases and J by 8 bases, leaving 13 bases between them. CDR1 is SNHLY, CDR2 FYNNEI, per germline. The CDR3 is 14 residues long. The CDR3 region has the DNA TGTGCCAGCAGTGATGGCGGGGTCGGGGAAAAACTGTTTTTT. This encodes CASSDGGVGEKLFF.